This is a list of T cell receptor beta chains from one sample in a study of shared clonotypes between healthy human individuals. The table came from immunoSEQ multiplex PCR; TCRdb's copy has only in-frame clones and leaves some out. The data contain a few million clones, more than 85% of them singletons. Specimen: naive CD4+ T cells from PBMCs. These receptor sequences come from a man aged 18-30 years in good health. Some clones in this sample may be carry-over from other donors' samples. Each CDR3 is given with its conserved first and last residue. The D gene is left open where the match is weak.

D: TRBD2
J: TRBJ2-7
V: TRBV19
CDR3: CASRPSGRGYEQYF
DNA: TGTGCCAGTAGACCGAGCGGGAGGGGCTACGAGCAGTACTTC

D: .
J: TRBJ2-1
V: TRBV27
CDR3: CASSGRGNEQFF
DNA: TGTGCCAGCAGCGGCAGGGGCAATGAGCAGTTCTTC

D: .
J: TRBJ2-5
V: TRBV5-6
CDR3: CASSRRETQYF
DNA: TGTGCCAGCTCCAGGCGGGAGACCCAGTACTTC

D: TRBD1
J: TRBJ1-2
V: TRBV5-1
CDR3: CASNRGGQGENYGYTF
DNA: TGCGCCAGCAATAGGGGAGGACAGGGAGAGAACTATGGCTACACCTTC

D: .
J: TRBJ2-1
V: TRBV29-1
CDR3: CSGSRVAYNEQFF
DNA: TGCAGCGGGTCCAGGGTTGCCTACAATGAGCAGTTCTTC

D: .
J: TRBJ2-3
V: TRBV10-3
CDR3: CAIKGRILDTQYF
DNA: TGTGCCATCAAAGGCAGGATTTTGGATACGCAGTATTTT

D: TRBD2
J: TRBJ2-7
V: TRBV2
CDR3: CASRSTSGRIGYEQYF
DNA: TGTGCCAGCAGATCGACTAGCGGGAGGATTGGCTACGAGCAGTACTTC

D: TRBD1
J: TRBJ2-7
V: TRBV4-1
CDR3: CASSQDGQGAEQYF
DNA: TGCGCCAGCAGCCAAGACGGGCAGGGGGCCGAGCAGTACTTC

D: .
J: TRBJ2-1
V: TRBV7-2
CDR3: CASTNAGGPKPNEQFF
DNA: TGTGCCAGCACCAACGCCGGAGGACCCAAGCCCAATGAGCAGTTCTTC

D: TRBD2
J: TRBJ2-7
V: TRBV2
CDR3: CASSKQLAVYEQYF
DNA: TGTGCCAGCAGTAAACAACTAGCGGTCTACGAGCAGTACTTC

D: .
J: TRBJ1-2
V: TRBV27
CDR3: CASSFTGNYGYTF
DNA: TGTGCCAGCAGTTTTACAGGAAACTATGGCTACACCTTC

D: .
J: TRBJ2-7
V: TRBV5-1
CDR3: CASRLDGVSRYEQYF
DNA: TGCGCCAGCAGATTGGATGGGGTTTCTCGGTACGAGCAGTACTTC

D: .
J: TRBJ1-2
V: TRBV27
CDR3: CASSPRGDWGYTF
DNA: TGTGCCAGCAGCCCTCGAGGGGATTGGGGCTACACCTTC

D: TRBD1
J: TRBJ1-4
V: TRBV5-4
CDR3: CASSLRQGTYEKLFF
DNA: TGTGCCAGCAGCCTCCGACAGGGAACTTATGAAAAACTGTTTTTT